The rows below give T cell receptor beta chains drawn from one sample of a study of T cell responses to AZD1222 COVID-19 vaccine. The assay was immunoSEQ multiplex PCR, and TCRdb's table has in-frame clones only and misses some. The sample holds around 150,000 clones, roughly nine tenths seen once. Sequencing was performed on peripheral blood, taken 28 days after the second dose of the MenACWY control vaccine. Every receptor here comes from an adult who received the MenACWY meningococcal vaccine as a control. Each CDR3 is given with its conserved first and last residue. A D gene is named only where the DNA matches it firmly. Only some rows state a clone size, as once, few, many or a class for expanded clones.

>TRBJ2-5|TRBV24-1|.|TRBD2
CATSDTRLAGGETQYF
TGTGCCACCAGTGACACCAGACTAGCGGGGGGAGAGACCCAGTACTTC
>TRBJ1-1|TRBV28|.|.
CASTPPGGYTEAFF
TGTGCCAGCACCCCCCCTGGGGGGTACACTGAAGCTTTCTTT
>TRBJ2-7|TRBV24-1|.|.
CATSDGRRDEQYF
TGTGCCACCAGTGACGGCAGGCGGGACGAGCAGTACTTC
>TRBJ2-1|TRBV28|.|TRBD1
CASSSEARDRGRREFF
TGTGCCAGCAGTTCCGAAGCCCGGGACAGGGGGCGCAGAGAGTTCTTC
>TRBJ1-2|TRBV19|.|TRBD1
CATKVQYTGDNYGYTF
TGTGCCACCAAAGTTCAATATACAGGGGATAACTATGGCTACACCTTC
>TRBJ1-6|TRBV25-1|.|.
CASSPRGYRHNSPLHF
TGTGCCAGCAGTCCTAGGGGGTACAGACACAATTCACCCCTCCACTTT
>TRBJ1-4|TRBV2|.|.
CASSEGLGVNEKLFF
TGTGCCAGCAGTGAAGGGTTAGGGGTAAATGAAAAACTGTTTTTT
>TRBJ1-1|TRBV19|once|.
CASSITGGGMNTETFF
TGTGCCAGTAGTATAACAGGCGGGGGGATGAACACTGAAACTTTCTTT
>TRBJ2-7|TRBV3-1/TRBV3-2|.|.
CASSLRWGGRFDEQYF
TGTGCCAGCAGCCTACGCTGGGGGGGGCGCTTCGACGAGCAGTACTTC
>TRBJ2-7|TRBV7-3|.|.
CASSLQGDSYEQYF
TGTGCCAGCAGCTTACAGGGAGACAGCTACGAGCAGTACTTC
>TRBJ2-5|TRBV10-2|once|.
CASGPRGSRSETQYF
TGCGCCAGCGGGCCACGAGGGTCCCGTTCCGAGACCCAGTACTTC
>TRBJ2-1|TRBV19|.|.
CASRPNPGTKGSATDEQFF
TGTGCCAGTAGACCGAATCCCGGGACAAAAGGTTCCGCTACGGATGAGCAGTTCTTC
>TRBJ1-6|TRBV5-4|.|.
CASSSTDSPLHF
TGTGCCAGCAGCTCCACAGATTCACCCCTCCACTTT
>TRBJ2-5|TRBV12-3/TRBV12-4|once|.
CASSVRGLETQYF
TGTGCCAGCAGTGTCAGGGGCTTAGAGACCCAGTACTTC
>TRBJ2-7|TRBV10-3|.|TRBD2
CAISEKWAGEGEQYF
TGTGCCATCAGTGAGAAGTGGGCGGGAGAAGGTGAGCAGTACTTC
>TRBJ2-7|TRBV28|.|.
CASSFQAGNDYEQYF
TGTGCCAGCAGTTTTCAGGCGGGGAACGACTACGAGCAGTACTTC
>TRBJ2-2|TRBV7-3|.|.
CASSLTGGAGELFF
TGTGCCAGCAGCTTAACGGGGGGCGCCGGGGAGCTGTTTTTT
>TRBJ2-7|TRBV3-1/TRBV3-2|.|.
CASSLLATGLREQYF
TGTGCCAGCAGCCTCCTCGCGACAGGACTGCGCGAGCAGTACTTC
>TRBJ1-5|TRBV10-2|.|.
CASSESVRNQPQHF
TGCGCCAGCAGTGAGTCAGTTCGGAATCAGCCCCAGCATTTT
>TRBJ2-7|TRBV7-6|.|TRBD1
CASSRLGQGANSPEQYF
TGTGCCAGCAGCCGCCTGGGACAGGGGGCGAACAGCCCCGAGCAGTACTTC
>TRBJ2-4|TRBV28|once|TRBD1
CASSWRTGGAKNIQYF
TGTGCCAGCAGTTGGCGGACAGGGGGAGCCAAAAACATTCAGTACTTC
>TRBJ2-3|TRBV2|.|TRBD2
CASRRLAGVQDTQYF
TGTGCCAGCAGGCGACTAGCGGGAGTCCAAGATACGCAGTATTTT
>TRBJ2-1|TRBV7-9|.|.
CASSLVGAANEQFF
TGTGCCAGCAGCTTGGTGGGGGCGGCGAATGAGCAGTTCTTC
>TRBJ2-3|TRBV7-9|.|.
CASGWWGGDTQYF
TGTGCCAGCGGTTGGTGGGGGGGCGATACGCAGTATTTT
>TRBJ2-2|TRBV27|.|TRBD1
CASHDRAVGELFF
TGTGCCAGCCATGACAGGGCGGTCGGGGAGCTGTTTTTT
>TRBJ2-7|TRBV19|.|.
CASRKSNEQYF
TGTGCCAGTAGGAAATCCAACGAGCAGTACTTC
>TRBJ1-4|TRBV28|.|.
CASTLLDGNEKLFF
TGTGCCAGCACTCTATTGGACGGTAATGAAAAACTGTTTTTT
>TRBJ2-2|TRBV24-1|.|.
CATSVQHGELFF
TGTGCCACCAGTGTCCAACACGGGGAGCTGTTTTTT
>TRBJ2-1|TRBV7-3|.|.
CASSDGLLNEQFF
TGTGCCAGCAGCGACGGACTATTGAATGAGCAGTTCTTC
>TRBJ1-4|TRBV28|.|.
CASRGRGTGSNEKLFF
TGTGCCAGCAGGGGACGAGGGACGGGATCTAATGAAAAACTGTTTTTT
>TRBJ1-5|TRBV28|.|.
CASSFGRAFNQPQHF
TGTGCCAGCAGCTTTGGACGCGCCTTCAATCAGCCCCAGCATTTT
>TRBJ1-1|TRBV28|.|TRBD1
CASSHGTGGKAFF
TGTGCCAGCAGCCATGGGACAGGGGGCAAAGCTTTCTTT
>TRBJ2-1|TRBV11-2|.|.
CASSLPYQYNEQFF
TGTGCCAGCAGCTTACCCTACCAATACAATGAGCAGTTCTTC
>TRBJ1-1|TRBV28|.|TRBD1
CASSLPGTGLNTEAFF
TGTGCCAGCAGTCTACCCGGGACAGGACTGAACACTGAAGCTTTCTTT
>TRBJ2-7|TRBV5-1|.|.
CASRQDSYEQYF
TGCGCCAGCAGACAAGACAGTTACGAGCAGTACTTC
>TRBJ2-3|TRBV9|.|TRBD2
CASSVSGLATGTDTQYF
TGTGCCAGCAGCGTATCGGGACTAGCCACCGGCACAGATACGCAGTATTTT
>TRBJ1-4|TRBV6-1|.|.
CASSEAPFNEKLFF
TGTGCCAGCAGTGAGGCTCCGTTTAATGAAAAACTGTTTTTT